The T cell receptor (beta chain) under discussion was sequenced for a study of T cells in Graves' hyperthyroidism and ophthalmopathy. The source material, RNA transcripts, was used to amplify TCR beta CDR3 regions. TCR CDR3 regions were first amplified by RT-PCR with HTBI primers. One entry per CDR3 protein, called by TCRdb with MiXCR from the multiplex PCR reads. The table includes hundreds of thousands of distinct CDR3 sequences, approximately 16% detected once. Exclusions: uncontrolled infection, other autoimmune disease, pregnancy, lactation. The sequenced sample was blood. This clonotype originated in a woman aged 35 to 49 with Graves' ophthalmopathy.

The DNA of the CDR3 is TGTGCCAGCAGTGAAATATCGGGAGGCAATGAGCAGTTCTTC. This sequence encodes CASSEISGGNEQFF. The chain links TRBV2 to TRBJ2-1, with 7 bases aligning to TRBD2. The V and J ends lost 2 bases and 6 bases, in that order; junction bases with no gene match: 4. This CDR3 has 14 amino acids. CDR1 is SNHLY and CDR2 is FYNNEI in the germline V gene.